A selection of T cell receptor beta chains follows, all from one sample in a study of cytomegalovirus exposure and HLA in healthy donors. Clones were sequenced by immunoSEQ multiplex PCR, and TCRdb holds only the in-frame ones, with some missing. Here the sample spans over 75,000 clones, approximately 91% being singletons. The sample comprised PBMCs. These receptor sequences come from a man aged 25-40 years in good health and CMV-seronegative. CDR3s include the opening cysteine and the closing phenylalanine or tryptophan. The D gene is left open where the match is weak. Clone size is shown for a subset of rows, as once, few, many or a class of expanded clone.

TGTGCCAGCAGTTACTCGGGGGCTATGACTGAAGCTTTCTTT CASSYSGAMTEAFF TRBJ1-1 TRBV6-5 NA once
TGTGCCAGTAGTATAGCCCGAGACTACAATGAGCAGTTCTTC CASSIARDYNEQFF TRBJ2-1 TRBV19 NA NA
TGTGCCAGCAGTCGCGAGGAGAGCTCCTACAATGAGCAGTTCTTC CASSREESSYNEQFF TRBJ2-1 TRBV28 NA NA
TGCGCCAGCACCCCACAGGCGATTAGCTCTGGAAACACCATATATTTT CASTPQAISSGNTIYF TRBJ1-3 TRBV5-1 NA NA
TGCGCCAGCCGAGGACTAGCGGGAGACAATGAGCAGTTCTTC CASRGLAGDNEQFF TRBJ2-1 TRBV5-1 TRBD2 NA
TGTGCCAGCAGCCCACGGGACAGCTCCTACGAGCAGTACTTC CASSPRDSSYEQYF TRBJ2-7 TRBV9 TRBD1 NA
TGTGCCAGCAGCATACTCCCCGGGGAGCAGTTCTTC CASSILPGEQFF TRBJ2-1 TRBV13 NA NA
TGTGCCAGCAGGCCCTGGACAGTAGAGAACTATGGCTACACCTTC CASRPWTVENYGYTF TRBJ1-2 TRBV14 NA NA
TGTGCCAGCAGCCAAGGGGGGGGGTATGATCAGCCCCAGCATTTT CASSQGGGYDQPQHF TRBJ1-5 TRBV4-2 NA NA
TGTGCCAGCAGCTTAGCGTTCGGGGTCTACGAGCAGTACTTC CASSLAFGVYEQYF TRBJ2-7 TRBV7-9 NA NA
TGCGCCAGCAGCCAAGTGGGAAGAGGAGGGCACACTGAAGCTTTCTTT CASSQVGRGGHTEAFF TRBJ1-1 TRBV4-1 NA NA
TGTGCCAGCAGCTTAGCCTGGGAGTGGGGACTAGCGGGTTACGAGCAGTACTTC CASSLAWEWGLAGYEQYF TRBJ2-7 TRBV11-2 TRBD2 NA
TGTGCCAGCAGCTCGCGGGACAGGGATTCCTACGAGCAGTACTTC CASSSRDRDSYEQYF TRBJ2-7 TRBV11-2 TRBD1 few
TGTGCCAGCAGCGGGGACAGGAATCAGCCCCAGCATTTT CASSGDRNQPQHF TRBJ1-5 TRBV6-1 TRBD1 NA
TGTGCCAGCAGGACGAGAGGGGCGGGGGAGACCCAGTACTTC CASRTRGAGETQYF TRBJ2-5 TRBV28 NA NA
TGTGCCAGCAGTACTACTACAGGGGCTCATTCCTATGAGGGCTACACCTTC CASSTTTGAHSYEGYTF TRBJ1-2 TRBV11-2 TRBD1 NA
TGTGCCAGCAGAATGGGACAGGTCTACAATGAGCAGTTCTTC CASRMGQVYNEQFF TRBJ2-1 TRBV28 TRBD1 NA
TGTGCCTGGAGTGTCACAGGGCGTAATGAAAAACTGTTTTTT CAWSVTGRNEKLFF TRBJ1-4 TRBV30 NA NA
TGTGCCAGCAGCTTATCCCTGGACAGACTGTTGCGATATGGCTACACCTTC CASSLSLDRLLRYGYTF TRBJ1-2 TRBV13 NA NA
TGTGCCACCCATAAGGGAGTCGTACTCTATGGCTACACCTTC CATHKGVVLYGYTF TRBJ1-2 TRBV28 NA NA
TGTGCCAGCAGCTTACGGGCGGGGGCCCAAGAGACCCAGTACTTC CASSLRAGAQETQYF TRBJ2-5 TRBV11-2 NA once
TGTGCCAGCAGTTCCAACAGCTATGGCTACACCTTC CASSSNSYGYTF TRBJ1-2 TRBV28 NA NA
TGTGCCAGCAGGTCGTGGCAGCGGGGAAACACCATATATTTT CASRSWQRGNTIYF TRBJ1-3 TRBV21-1 NA NA
TGTGCCAGCCTTTTCTTTCCAACTAATGAAAAACTGTTTTTT CASLFFPTNEKLFF TRBJ1-4 TRBV6-6 NA NA
TGTGCCAGCAGTGGCCGGACAGGGGTTTCCTACGAGCAGTACTTC CASSGRTGVSYEQYF TRBJ2-7 TRBV25-1 TRBD1 once
TGTGCCAGCAGTTCAGACAGGGTATTTCGCTCTGGGGCCAACGTCCTGACTTTC CASSSDRVFRSGANVLTF TRBJ2-6 TRBV28 TRBD1 NA
TGTGCCAGTAGTATAGGGGGACACCAGAACACTGAAGCTTTCTTT CASSIGGHQNTEAFF TRBJ1-1 TRBV19 NA NA
TGCGCCAGCAGCCTCGACAGGAACACCGGGGAGCTGTTTTTT CASSLDRNTGELFF TRBJ2-2 TRBV5-1 NA NA
TGCAGCGTTGAAGAGGGGGGGAATAGCAATCAGCCCCAGCATTTT CSVEEGGNSNQPQHF TRBJ1-5 TRBV29-1 NA NA